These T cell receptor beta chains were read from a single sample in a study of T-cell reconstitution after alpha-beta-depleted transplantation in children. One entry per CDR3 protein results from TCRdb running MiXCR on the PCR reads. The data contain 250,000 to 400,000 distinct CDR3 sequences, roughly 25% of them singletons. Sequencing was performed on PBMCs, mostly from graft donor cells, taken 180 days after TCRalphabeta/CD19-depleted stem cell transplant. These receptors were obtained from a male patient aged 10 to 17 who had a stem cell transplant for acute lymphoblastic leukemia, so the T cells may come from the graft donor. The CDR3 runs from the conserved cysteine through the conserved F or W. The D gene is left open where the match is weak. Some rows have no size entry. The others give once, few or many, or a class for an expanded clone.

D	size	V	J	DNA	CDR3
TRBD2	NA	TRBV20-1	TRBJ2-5	TGCAGTGGCGGGACTAGCGGAAGAGAGACCCAGTACTTC	CSGGTSGRETQYF
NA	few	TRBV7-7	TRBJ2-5	TGTGCCAGCAGCGTCGGCGGTCTGGTAGAGACCCAGTACTTC	CASSVGGLVETQYF
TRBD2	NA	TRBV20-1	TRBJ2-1	TGCAGTGCTAGAGATGCGGGGGGACTGCACAATGAGCAGTTCTTC	CSARDAGGLHNEQFF
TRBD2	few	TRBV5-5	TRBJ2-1	TGTGCCAGCAGCAACACCGGGACTAGCCCTTCCTACAATGAGCAGTTCTTC	CASSNTGTSPSYNEQFF
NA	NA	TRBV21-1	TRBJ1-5	TGTGCCAGCAGCCCTTACGCCCCGGGTGGCAATCAGCCCCAGCATTTT	CASSPYAPGGNQPQHF
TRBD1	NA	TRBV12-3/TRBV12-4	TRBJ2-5	TGTGCCAGCAGCGATTGGACAGGGGACCCGGGGTCCCAGTACTTC	CASSDWTGDPGSQYF
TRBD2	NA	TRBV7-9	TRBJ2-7	TGTGCCAGCAGCCCTTGGATTGGGACTAGCACATACGAGCAGTACTTC	CASSPWIGTSTYEQYF
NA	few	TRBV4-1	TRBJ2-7	TGCGCCAGCAGCCAAGGGTACAGAGCCCTCTACGAGCAGTACTTC	CASSQGYRALYEQYF
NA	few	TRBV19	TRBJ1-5	TGTGCCAGTAGAGGGGACCCCCTTCAGCCCCAGCATTTT	CASRGDPLQPQHF
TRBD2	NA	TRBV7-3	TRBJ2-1	TGTGCCAGCAGCTGGAGTCTAGCGGGAGGGCCAAATGAGCAGTTCTTC	CASSWSLAGGPNEQFF
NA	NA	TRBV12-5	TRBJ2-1	TGTGCTAGTGGTCTTTCCTCCTACAATGAGCAGTTCTTC	CASGLSSYNEQFF
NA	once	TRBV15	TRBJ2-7	TGTGCCACCAGCAGAGATGTTGGGACGGCCTCCTACGAGCAGTACTTC	CATSRDVGTASYEQYF
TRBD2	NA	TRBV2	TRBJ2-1	TGTGCCAGCAGGGGTAGAGAGGGACTAGCGGGATACAATGAGCAGTTCTTC	CASRGREGLAGYNEQFF
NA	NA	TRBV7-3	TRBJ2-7	TGTGCCAGCAGCCACCCTCCGGGACATGATGGGTTACCCTACGAGCAGTACTTC	CASSHPPGHDGLPYEQYF
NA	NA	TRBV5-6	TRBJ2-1	TGTGCCAGCAGCTTGGTTGCGCTTTGGGACTACAATGAGCAGTTCTTC	CASSLVALWDYNEQFF
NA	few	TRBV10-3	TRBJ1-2	TGTGCCATCAGTGGAGGGGTCAGCATTAACTATGGCTACACCTTC	CAISGGVSINYGYTF
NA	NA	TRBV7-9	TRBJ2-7	TGTGCCAGCAGCCAACGGCGGGACCCCTACGAGCAGTACTTC	CASSQRRDPYEQYF
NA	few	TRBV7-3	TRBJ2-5	TGTGCCAGCTCCCCGGGACAAGAGACCCAGTACTTC	CASSPGQETQYF
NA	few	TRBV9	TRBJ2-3	TGTGCCAGCAGCCGATACACAGATACGCAGTATTTT	CASSRYTDTQYF
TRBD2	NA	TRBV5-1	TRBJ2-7	TGCGCCAGCAGCTCCCTGACTAGCGGGGTTTACGAGCAGTACTTC	CASSSLTSGVYEQYF
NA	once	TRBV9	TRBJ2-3	TGTGCCAGCAGCCCAAAGGTCGGGAGCACAGATACGCAGTATTTT	CASSPKVGSTDTQYF
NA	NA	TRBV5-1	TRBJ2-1	TGCGCCAGCAGCTTGGATCTAGCCGTGAATGAGCAGTTCTTC	CASSLDLAVNEQFF
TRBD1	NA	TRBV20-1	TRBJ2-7	TGCAGTGCTTTGGACAGGGGATACGAGCAGTACTTC	CSALDRGYEQYF
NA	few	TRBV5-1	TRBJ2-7	TGCGCCAGCAGCCCTCTACTGACAGGTCCAACCTACGAGCAGTACTTC	CASSPLLTGPTYEQYF
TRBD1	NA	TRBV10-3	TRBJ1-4	TGTGCCATCAGTGAGTCGGGACAGGGATACGAAAAACTGTTTTTT	CAISESGQGYEKLFF
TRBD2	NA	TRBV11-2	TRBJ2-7	TGTGCCAGCAGCTCAAGACTAGCGGGAGTTTCCCACGAGCAGTACTTC	CASSSRLAGVSHEQYF
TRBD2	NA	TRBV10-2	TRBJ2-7	TGCGCCAGCGGGGCCAGCGGGGAAACAATTCCATTCGGGGTCCAGTACTTC	CASGASGETIPFGVQYF
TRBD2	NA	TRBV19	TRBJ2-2	TGTGCCAGTAGTCTGCCGACTAGCGGAACCTACACCGGGGAGCTGTTTTTT	CASSLPTSGTYTGELFF
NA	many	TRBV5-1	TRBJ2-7	TGCGCCAGCAGAGTTACAGGGAGTACCTACGAGCAGTACTTC	CASRVTGSTYEQYF
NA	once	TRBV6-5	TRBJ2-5	TGTGCCAGCAGTTCCCGGGTGGCCGGGGAGACCCAGTACTTC	CASSSRVAGETQYF
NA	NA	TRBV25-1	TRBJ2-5	TGTGCCAGCAGTGATTACGGAAAACGCGGCATCCAAGAGACCCAGTACTTC	CASSDYGKRGIQETQYF
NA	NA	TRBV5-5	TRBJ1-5	TGTGCCAGCAGCTTGGTGGTACTGAGCAATCAGCCCCAGCATTTT	CASSLVVLSNQPQHF
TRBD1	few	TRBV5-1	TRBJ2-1	TGCGCCAGCAGCTTGGCCTGGGGACAGTCCTACAATGAGCAGTTCTTC	CASSLAWGQSYNEQFF
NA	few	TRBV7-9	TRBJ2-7	TGTGCCAGCAGCTACCAGACCCACGCCCACGAGCAGTACTTC	CASSYQTHAHEQYF
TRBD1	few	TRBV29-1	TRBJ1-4	TGCAGCGTCGAGGACGCCGGGACAGGAGATCCTTCTAATGAAAAACTGTTTTTT	CSVEDAGTGDPSNEKLFF
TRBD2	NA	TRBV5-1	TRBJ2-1	TGCGCCAGCAGCTTTTTAGCGGGAGGGCCAAACAATGAGCAGTTCTTC	CASSFLAGGPNNEQFF
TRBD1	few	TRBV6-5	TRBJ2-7	TGTGCCAGCGGACAGGTGGCCTACGAGCAGTACTTC	CASGQVAYEQYF
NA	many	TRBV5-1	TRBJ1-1	TGCGCCAGCCGCCTTTTGGAAGGGTCGGGCACTGAAGCTTTCTTT	CASRLLEGSGTEAFF
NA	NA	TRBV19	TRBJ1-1	TGTGCCAGTAGTTCCGGACGGGGGAACACTGAAGCTTTCTTT	CASSSGRGNTEAFF
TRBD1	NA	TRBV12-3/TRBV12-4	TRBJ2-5	TGTGCCAGCACTTCGGACAGGTCGCAAGAGACCCAGTACTTC	CASTSDRSQETQYF
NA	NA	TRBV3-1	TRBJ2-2	TGTGCCAGCAGCCAAGTTAACACGGGGGAGCTGTTTTTT	CASSQVNTGELFF
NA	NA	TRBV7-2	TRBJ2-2	TGTGCCAGCAGCCAACAGATCCACACCGGGGAGCTGTTTTTT	CASSQQIHTGELFF
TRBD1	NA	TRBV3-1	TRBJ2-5	TGTGCCAGCAGCCACCTCCAGGGGGCCCAAGAGACCCAGTACTTC	CASSHLQGAQETQYF